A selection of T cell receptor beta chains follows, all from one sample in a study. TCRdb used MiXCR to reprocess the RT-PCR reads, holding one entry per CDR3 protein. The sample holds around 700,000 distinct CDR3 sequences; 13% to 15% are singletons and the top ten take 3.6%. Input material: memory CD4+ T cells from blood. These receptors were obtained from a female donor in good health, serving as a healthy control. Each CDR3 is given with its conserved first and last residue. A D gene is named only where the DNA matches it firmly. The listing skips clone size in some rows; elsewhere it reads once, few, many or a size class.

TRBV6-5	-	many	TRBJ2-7	TGTGCCAGCCGACCCGTAGACCGAGCCTCCTACGAGCAGTACTTC	CASRPVDRASYEQYF
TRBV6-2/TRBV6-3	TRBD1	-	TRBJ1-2	TGTGCCAGCCGCTCAGGGGGCGCATCTAACTATGGCTACACCTTC	CASRSGGASNYGYTF
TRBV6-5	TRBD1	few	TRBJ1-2	TGTGCCAGCAGCAACAATCCGGGACAGGGGGCGTCAAGGCCCTTTAGCTATGGCTACACCTTC	CASSNNPGQGASRPFSYGYTF
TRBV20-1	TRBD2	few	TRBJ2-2	TGCAGTGCTAGAGATGCGGGAGGGCCGGAGGGGGAGCTGTTTTTT	CSARDAGGPEGELFF
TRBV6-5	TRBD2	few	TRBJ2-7	TGTGCCAGCAGGAAGCGGGGAGAATACGAGCAGTACTTC	CASRKRGEYEQYF
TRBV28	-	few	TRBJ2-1	TGTGCCACCAAGGGGGGCTACAATGAGCAGTTCTTC	CATKGGYNEQFF
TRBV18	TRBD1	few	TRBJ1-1	TGTGCCAGCTCACGAGAAACAGGGGGCACTGAAGCTTTCTTT	CASSRETGGTEAFF
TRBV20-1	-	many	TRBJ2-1	TGCAGTGCTGGCAGGATGGACGGTGAGCAGTTCTTC	CSAGRMDGEQFF
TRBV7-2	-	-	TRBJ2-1	TGTGCCAGCAGCCCCGACTGGGGGCAGTTCTTC	CASSPDWGQFF
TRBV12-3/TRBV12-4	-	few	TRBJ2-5	TGTGCCAGCAGTAACAGGGTCCAAGAGACCCAGTACTTC	CASSNRVQETQYF
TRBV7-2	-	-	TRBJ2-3	TGTGCCAGCAGCTTTGGGGGCCAAGATACGCAGTATTTT	CASSFGGQDTQYF
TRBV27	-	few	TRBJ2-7	TGTGCCAGCAGTCCAATGGCGCAGGGGCCCTACGAGCAGTACTTC	CASSPMAQGPYEQYF
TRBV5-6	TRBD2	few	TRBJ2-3	TGTGCCAGCAGCTTGGTGGCTAGCGGGGGGCGGGGTACGCAGTATTTT	CASSLVASGGRGTQYF
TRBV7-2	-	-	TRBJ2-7	TGTGCCAGCAGCCCCGAGGGGGTTTTCAGGCACGAGCAGTACTTC	CASSPEGVFRHEQYF
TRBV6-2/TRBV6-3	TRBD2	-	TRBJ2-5	TGTGCCAGCAGTCGATCCCCCGGGACTATCGAAGAGACCCAGTACTTC	CASSRSPGTIEETQYF
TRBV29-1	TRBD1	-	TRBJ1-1	TGCAGCGTTGTCGGACAGGCTTTGAACACTGAAGCTTTCTTT	CSVVGQALNTEAFF
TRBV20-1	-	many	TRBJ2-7	TGCAGTGCAGACAGAGACTACGAGCAGTACTTC	CSADRDYEQYF
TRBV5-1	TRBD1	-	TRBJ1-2	TGCGCCAGCAGCTTGGCAGGGGGAGGAGATACTAGTGGCTACACCTTC	CASSLAGGGDTSGYTF
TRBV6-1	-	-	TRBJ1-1	TGTGCCAGCCGGGTTACATTGAACACTGAAGCTTTCTTT	CASRVTLNTEAFF
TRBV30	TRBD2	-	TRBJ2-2	TGTGCCTGGCGTATGTCGACGGGGGGAACCGGGGAGCTGTTTTTT	CAWRMSTGGTGELFF
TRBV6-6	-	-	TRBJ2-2	TGTGCCAACAGTTCGACAAACACCGGGGAGCTGTTTTTT	CANSSTNTGELFF
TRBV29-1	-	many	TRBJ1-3	TGCAGCGTTGGAACAGGGTCGGCTGGAAACACCATATATTTT	CSVGTGSAGNTIYF
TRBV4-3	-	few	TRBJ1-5	TGCGCCAGCAGCCAAGATCGGGGGGGTCGCAATCAGCCCCAGCATTTT	CASSQDRGGRNQPQHF
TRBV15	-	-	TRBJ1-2	TGTGCCACCGGGGAAAGGACCTATGGCTACACCTTC	CATGERTYGYTF
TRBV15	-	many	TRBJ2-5	TGTGCCACCAGCAGAACTAGCCAAGAGACCCAGTACTTC	CATSRTSQETQYF
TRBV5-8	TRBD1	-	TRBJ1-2	TGTGCCAGCAGCTTGGGAACGGGACAGTCTAACTATGGCTACACCTTC	CASSLGTGQSNYGYTF
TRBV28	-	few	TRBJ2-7	TGTGCCAGCAGCCTTTTGCCGGACGAGCAGTACTTC	CASSLLPDEQYF
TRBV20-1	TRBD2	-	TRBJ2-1	TGCAGTGCCTCCCACCGGGGGGGGAGCTCCTACAATGAGCAGTTCTTC	CSASHRGGSSYNEQFF
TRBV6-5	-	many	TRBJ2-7	TGTGCCAGCAGTCGATCCAACACCCAAACCTACGAGCAGTACTTC	CASSRSNTQTYEQYF
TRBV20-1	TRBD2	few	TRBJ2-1	TGCAGTGCAAGGGGGCTAGCGGGAGTGCATGAGCAGTTCTTC	CSARGLAGVHEQFF
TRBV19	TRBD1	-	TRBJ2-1	TGTGCCAGTAGTGGCCGCCCGGACAGGGGACGGTACAATGAGCAGTTCTTC	CASSGRPDRGRYNEQFF
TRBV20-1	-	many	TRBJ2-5	TGCAGTGCTCCCCGGAGGGCCGGGGGAGAGACCCAGTACTTC	CSAPRRAGGETQYF
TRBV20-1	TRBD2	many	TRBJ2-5	TGCAGTGCCGTCCTACTAGCGGCCTCCCAAGAGACCCAGTACTTC	CSAVLLAASQETQYF
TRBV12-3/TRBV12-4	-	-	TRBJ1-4	TGTGCCAGCAGTCGACAGTCAACTAATGAAAAACTGTTTTTT	CASSRQSTNEKLFF
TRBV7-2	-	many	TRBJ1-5	TGTGCCAGCAGCTTAAACTCCAATCAGCCCCAGCATTTT	CASSLNSNQPQHF
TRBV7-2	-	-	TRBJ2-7	TGTGCCAGCAGCTTAACAAATGTACAGAATGGTCCTGAGCAGTACTTC	CASSLTNVQNGPEQYF
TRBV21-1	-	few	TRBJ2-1	TGTGCCAGCAGCGTGAGGCAGACCAGCTCCTACAATGAGCAGTTCTTC	CASSVRQTSSYNEQFF
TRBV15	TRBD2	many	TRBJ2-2	TGTGCCACCAGCAGAGAAGCGGGAGGGGGCGGGGAGCTGTTTTTT	CATSREAGGGGELFF
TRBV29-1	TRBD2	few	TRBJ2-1	TGCAGCCATAGCGGGAGTCTTGCCTACAATGAGCAGTTCTTC	CSHSGSLAYNEQFF